The rows below give T cell receptor beta chains drawn from one sample of a study of OX40 agonist ivuxolimab in advanced cancers. Data came from immunoSEQ multiplex PCR; TCRdb stores just in-frame clones and leaves some out. The sample contains roughly 77,000 clones, roughly 92% of which appear only once. Source: CD4+ or CD8+ T cells sorted from blood, taken in a trial of the OX40 agonist ivuxolimab. The receptors derive from an adult with an advanced solid tumor such as melanoma, head and neck, liver or kidney cancer. The CDR3 runs from the conserved cysteine through the conserved F or W. The D gene is left open where the match is weak. Where a row states a size, it is once, few, many or the class of an expanded clone; other rows omit it.

v_gene	abundance	j_gene	d_gene	CDR3aa	CDR3nt
TRBV29-1	NA	TRBJ2-3	TRBD2	CSVELSGGGTDTQYF	TGCAGCGTTGAACTTAGCGGGGGGGGCACAGATACGCAGTATTTT
TRBV21-1	NA	TRBJ2-6	NA	CASSKGQPQDGANVLTF	TGTGCCAGCAGCAAAGGGCAGCCCCAGGACGGGGCCAACGTCCTGACTTTC
TRBV6-5	NA	TRBJ2-1	TRBD2	CASSWVGGGGAYEQFF	TGTGCCAGCAGTTGGGTTGGTGGCGGGGGGGCCTATGAGCAGTTCTTC
TRBV6-6	NA	TRBJ2-3	TRBD2	CASTDRLAGVTDTQYF	TGTGCCAGCACCGACAGACTAGCGGGAGTCACAGATACGCAGTATTTT
TRBV6-6	NA	TRBJ1-2	TRBD1	CASSPGQGFQGYTF	TGTGCCAGCAGCCCGGGACAGGGTTTTCAAGGCTACACCTTC
TRBV5-1	NA	TRBJ2-2	TRBD2	CASSSPMREGTGELFF	TGCGCCAGCAGCTCACCCATGCGGGAGGGCACCGGGGAGCTGTTTTTT
TRBV6-4	NA	TRBJ1-6	NA	CARGEQDRFSQKPLHF	TGTGCCAGGGGGGAGCAGGACCGCTTTTCCCAGAAACCCCTCCACTTT
TRBV29-1	NA	TRBJ1-2	NA	CSVSGRNYGYTF	TGCAGCGTATCGGGACGTAACTATGGCTACACCTTC
TRBV14	NA	TRBJ1-2	NA	CASSQGTAANYGYTF	TGTGCCAGCAGCCAAGGGACAGCCGCTAACTATGGCTACACCTTC
TRBV18	NA	TRBJ1-3	NA	CASSPSRHSGNTIYF	TGTGCCAGCTCACCATCCAGGCACTCTGGAAACACCATATATTTT
TRBV7-2	NA	TRBJ1-1	NA	CASSLDSVTEAFF	TGTGCCAGCAGCTTAGATTCAGTTACTGAAGCTTTCTTT
TRBV5-4	NA	TRBJ2-2	NA	CASSPDLARELFF	TGTGCCAGCAGCCCCGATCTAGCGAGAGAGCTGTTTTTT
TRBV7-8	NA	TRBJ2-7	TRBD2	CASSSGTSIYEQYF	TGTGCCAGCAGCTCCGGGACTAGTATTTACGAGCAGTACTTC
TRBV5-1	NA	TRBJ2-2	TRBD2	CASSLLAANNGELFF	TGCGCCAGCAGCTTGCTAGCGGCGAACAACGGGGAGCTGTTTTTT
TRBV27	NA	TRBJ1-1	NA	CASSRGLVTEAFF	TGTGCCAGCAGCCGCGGGTTGGTCACTGAAGCTTTCTTT
TRBV19	NA	TRBJ1-1	TRBD1	CASSIRDRENTEAFF	TGTGCCAGTAGTATACGAGACAGGGAAAACACTGAAGCTTTCTTT
TRBV19	NA	TRBJ2-1	TRBD2	CASSIGLAGAAEQFF	TGTGCCAGTAGTATAGGCCTAGCGGGAGCGGCTGAGCAGTTCTTC
TRBV5-1	NA	TRBJ2-1	TRBD1	CASSHGQGLYNEQFF	TGCGCCAGCAGCCATGGACAGGGTCTCTATAATGAGCAGTTCTTC
TRBV5-4	NA	TRBJ1-3	NA	CASSLGGASGNTIYF	TGTGCCAGCAGCTTGGGGGGGGCCTCTGGAAACACCATATATTTT
TRBV25-1	NA	TRBJ2-7	NA	CASSITGRGRGEQYF	TGTGCCAGCAGCATTACAGGGAGGGGTAGAGGGGAGCAGTACTTC
TRBV5-6	NA	TRBJ1-2	NA	CASSLGQGYYGYTF	TGTGCCAGCAGCTTGGGCCAGGGGTACTATGGCTACACCTTC
TRBV5-6	NA	TRBJ1-1	NA	CASSLAIPSEAFF	TGTGCCAGCAGCTTGGCGATTCCTTCTGAAGCTTTCTTT
TRBV4-2	NA	TRBJ2-7	TRBD2	CASSQDLGKRGGSYEQYF	TGTGCCAGCAGCCAAGATCTCGGGAAGCGGGGGGGCTCCTACGAGCAGTACTTC
TRBV19	NA	TRBJ2-1	NA	CASSFPPGSKGNEQFF	TGTGCCAGTAGTTTTCCACCGGGGTCGAAGGGCAATGAGCAGTTCTTC
TRBV2	NA	TRBJ1-1	TRBD1	CASRGTGMNTEAFF	TGTGCCAGCAGGGGGACAGGGATGAACACTGAAGCTTTCTTT
TRBV7-6	NA	TRBJ2-2	TRBD2	CASSPAGGDTGELFF	TGTGCCAGCAGCCCCGCGGGAGGCGACACCGGGGAGCTGTTTTTT
TRBV18	NA	TRBJ1-1	NA	CASSPRTDMNTEAFF	TGTGCCAGCTCACCTAGGACAGACATGAACACTGAAGCTTTCTTT
TRBV10-2	NA	TRBJ2-1	TRBD2	CASSDLKGSRAGGSYNEQFF	TGCGCCAGCAGTGATTTAAAGGGCTCTCGCGCGGGAGGATCGTACAATGAGCAGTTCTTC
TRBV5-6	NA	TRBJ2-1	NA	CASSSGNEQFF	TGTGCCAGCAGCTCGGGAAATGAGCAGTTCTTC
TRBV25-1	NA	TRBJ1-3	NA	CASSELAEGPSGNTIYF	TGTGCCAGCAGTGAATTGGCCGAGGGGCCCTCTGGAAACACCATATATTTT
TRBV15	NA	TRBJ2-7	TRBD1	CATSRFGTGLNEQYF	TGTGCCACCAGCAGGTTCGGGACAGGGCTCAACGAGCAGTACTTC
TRBV27	NA	TRBJ2-2	TRBD2	CASSRYLAGGITGELFF	TGTGCCAGCAGTCGATACCTAGCGGGGGGTATCACCGGGGAGCTGTTTTTT
TRBV11-3	NA	TRBJ2-3	TRBD2	CASSLKLAGTDTQYF	TGTGCCAGCAGCTTAAAACTAGCGGGAACCGATACGCAGTATTTT
TRBV13	NA	TRBJ2-5	NA	CASSRGSLGETQYF	TGTGCCAGCAGCCGTGGCTCCCTTGGGGAGACCCAGTACTTC
TRBV6-1	NA	TRBJ2-3	TRBD1	CASSERTGRRSTDTQYF	TGTGCCAGCAGTGAGCGGACAGGGAGACGTAGCACAGATACGCAGTATTTT
TRBV18	NA	TRBJ2-5	NA	CASSPGTGQETQYF	TGTGCCAGCTCGCCCGGGACCGGACAAGAGACCCAGTACTTC
TRBV5-1	NA	TRBJ2-1	NA	CASSFESLPYNEQFF	TGCGCCAGCAGCTTTGAGTCCCTTCCCTACAATGAGCAGTTCTTC
TRBV11-3	NA	TRBJ1-3	NA	CASSPGVGGNTIYF	TGTGCCAGCAGCCCGGGGGTTGGTGGAAACACCATATATTTT
TRBV7-3	NA	TRBJ1-6	TRBD1	CASSLTGTASANSPLHF	TGTGCCAGCAGCTTAACCGGGACAGCCTCCGCCAATTCACCCCTCCACTTT
TRBV5-1	NA	TRBJ1-2	NA	CASSLEASFNYGYTF	TGCGCCAGCAGCTTGGAAGCTAGCTTTAACTATGGCTACACCTTC
TRBV5-1	NA	TRBJ2-5	NA	CASSQPGGGAETQYF	TGCGCCAGCAGCCAACCGGGAGGGGGCGCGGAGACCCAGTACTTC
TRBV5-4	NA	TRBJ2-7	TRBD1	CASSLGDRMRSGPSYEQYF	TGTGCCAGCAGCTTGGGGGACAGGATGCGATCCGGACCTTCCTACGAGCAGTACTTC
TRBV2	once	TRBJ1-2	NA	CASRRGGYGYTF	TGTGCCAGCAGGCGGGGCGGCTATGGCTACACCTTC
TRBV18	few	TRBJ2-2	TRBD1	CASSSDRVNTGELFF	TGTGCCAGCTCATCAGACAGGGTGAACACCGGGGAGCTGTTTTTT
TRBV30	NA	TRBJ1-3	NA	CASVTRPAGNTIYF	TGTGCCTCTGTGACCAGACCGGCTGGAAACACCATATATTTT
TRBV2	once	TRBJ2-6	NA	CASSLTAGANVLTF	TGTGCCAGCAGTTTGACAGCGGGGGCCAACGTCCTGACTTTC
TRBV7-6	NA	TRBJ2-7	NA	CASSLLPGSSYEQYF	TGTGCCAGCAGCTTATTACCGGGTAGCTCCTACGAGCAGTACTTC
TRBV10-1	NA	TRBJ1-1	NA	CASSSDEGAGTEAFF	TGCGCCAGCAGTTCCGACGAGGGTGCGGGCACTGAAGCTTTCTTT
TRBV5-1	NA	TRBJ2-3	NA	CASSFISQYTDTQYF	TGCGCCAGCAGCTTCATCAGTCAATACACAGATACGCAGTATTTT
TRBV2	once	TRBJ2-3	TRBD1	CASSKQGVVVDTQYF	TGTGCCAGCAGCAAACAGGGGGTAGTGGTGGATACGCAGTATTTT
TRBV4-1	NA	TRBJ1-2	NA	CASSHPRTENYGYTF	TGCGCCAGCAGCCACCCGAGGACAGAAAACTATGGCTACACCTTC
TRBV11-1	NA	TRBJ2-1	NA	CASSPGTAGEQFF	TGTGCCAGCAGCCCAGGGACCGCCGGGGAGCAGTTCTTC
TRBV19	NA	TRBJ2-7	TRBD2	CASTIQAGGDYEQYF	TGTGCCAGTACCATCCAGGCGGGAGGGGACTACGAGCAGTACTTC
TRBV19	NA	TRBJ1-2	NA	CASSIDPNYGYTF	TGTGCCAGTAGTATAGATCCCAACTATGGCTACACCTTC
TRBV15	NA	TRBJ1-1	NA	CATSRGPRRLDTEAFF	TGTGCCACCAGCAGAGGACCCCGGCGGCTTGACACTGAAGCTTTCTTT
TRBV7-3	once	TRBJ2-3	TRBD1	CASSLRQGSFGTDTQYF	TGTGCCAGCAGCTTAAGACAGGGTAGTTTTGGCACAGATACGCAGTATTTT
TRBV19	NA	TRBJ1-1	NA	CASAAGTEAFF	TGTGCCAGTGCGGCCGGCACTGAAGCTTTCTTT
TRBV18	NA	TRBJ2-1	TRBD2	CASLTGTSGTYNEQFF	TGTGCCAGCTTAACAGGGACTAGCGGGACCTACAATGAGCAGTTCTTC